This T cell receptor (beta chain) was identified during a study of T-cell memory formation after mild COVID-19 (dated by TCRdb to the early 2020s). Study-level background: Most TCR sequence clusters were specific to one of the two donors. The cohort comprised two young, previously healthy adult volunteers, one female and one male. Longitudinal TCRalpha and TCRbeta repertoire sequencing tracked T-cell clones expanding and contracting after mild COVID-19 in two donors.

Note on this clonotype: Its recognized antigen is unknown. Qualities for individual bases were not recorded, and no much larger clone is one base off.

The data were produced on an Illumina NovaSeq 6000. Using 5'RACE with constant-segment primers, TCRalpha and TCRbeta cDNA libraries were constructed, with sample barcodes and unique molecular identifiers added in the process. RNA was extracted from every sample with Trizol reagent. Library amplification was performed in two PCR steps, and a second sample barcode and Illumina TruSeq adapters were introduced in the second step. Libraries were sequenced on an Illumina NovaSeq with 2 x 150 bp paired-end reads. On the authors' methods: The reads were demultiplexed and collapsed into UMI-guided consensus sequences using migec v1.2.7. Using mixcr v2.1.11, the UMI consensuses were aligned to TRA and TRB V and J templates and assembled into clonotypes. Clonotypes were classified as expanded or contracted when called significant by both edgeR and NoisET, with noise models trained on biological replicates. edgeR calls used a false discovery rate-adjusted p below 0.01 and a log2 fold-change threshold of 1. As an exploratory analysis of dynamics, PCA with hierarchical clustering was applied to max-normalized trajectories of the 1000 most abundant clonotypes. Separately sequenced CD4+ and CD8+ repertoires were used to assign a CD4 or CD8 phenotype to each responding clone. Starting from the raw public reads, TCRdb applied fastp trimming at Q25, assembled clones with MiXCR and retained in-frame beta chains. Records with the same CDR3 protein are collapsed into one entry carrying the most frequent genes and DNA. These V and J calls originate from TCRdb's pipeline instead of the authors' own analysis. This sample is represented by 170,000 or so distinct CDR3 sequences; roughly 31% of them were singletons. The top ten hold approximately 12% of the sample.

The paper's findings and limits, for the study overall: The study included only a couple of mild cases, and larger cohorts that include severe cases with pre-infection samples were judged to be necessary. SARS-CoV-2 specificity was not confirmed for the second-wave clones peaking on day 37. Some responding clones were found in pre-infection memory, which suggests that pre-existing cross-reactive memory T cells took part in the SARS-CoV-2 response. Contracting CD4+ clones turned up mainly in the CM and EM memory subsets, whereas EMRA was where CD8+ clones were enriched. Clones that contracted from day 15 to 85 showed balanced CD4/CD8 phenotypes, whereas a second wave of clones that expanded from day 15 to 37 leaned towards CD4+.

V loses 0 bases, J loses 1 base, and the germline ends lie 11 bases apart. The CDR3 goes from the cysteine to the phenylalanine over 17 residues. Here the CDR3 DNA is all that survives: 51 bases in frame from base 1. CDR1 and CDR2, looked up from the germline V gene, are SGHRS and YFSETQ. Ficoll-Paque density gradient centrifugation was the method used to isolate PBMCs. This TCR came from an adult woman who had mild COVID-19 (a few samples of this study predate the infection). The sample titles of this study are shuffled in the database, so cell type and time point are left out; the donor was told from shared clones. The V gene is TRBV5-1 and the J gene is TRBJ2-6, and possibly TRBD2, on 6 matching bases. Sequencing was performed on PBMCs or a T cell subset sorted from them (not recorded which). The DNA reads TGCGCCAGCAGCTTGGGGCCCGGGACTTCTGGGGCCAACGTCCTGACTTTC. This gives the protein CASSLGPGTSGANVLTF.